This passage covers 27 T cell receptor beta chains from one sample sequenced in a study of post-analysis software for immune sequencing data. General study findings and limits: TRBV5-6, TRBV5-1 and TRBV20-1 were among 4 or 5 TRBV segments more frequent in patients than controls.

Every TCR beta cDNA library bore unique molecular identifiers. TCRdb fed the PCR reads into MiXCR, producing one record per CDR3 protein. This table has hundreds of thousands of distinct CDR3 sequences, roughly 27% appearing once. The antigens for these receptors are not known. Sequenced sample: blood. These receptors were obtained from a girl aged 10 to 17 with multiple sclerosis.

Regarding this clonotype: At one end the junction does not follow the germline gene, possibly because of a read error. The chain recombines TRBV7-2 with TRBJ2-7; D gene ambiguous. There are 13 residues in the CDR3. Germline lookup yields CDR1 SGHTA and CDR2 FQGNSA. The CDR3: CASRNRSSYERYF. DNA for the CDR3: TGTGCCAGCAGAAATAGATCCTCCTACGAGCGGTACTTC.

CDR3 protein: CASSLQGALGSGANVLTF. The CDR3 DNA reads as TGCGCCAGCAGCTTACAGGGGGCCCTGGGCTCTGGGGCCAACGTCCTGACTTTC. The rearrangement links TRBV5-1 to TRBJ2-6; 9 nucleotides agree with TRBD1. CDR3 length: 18 amino acids. Germline V gene data show CDR1 as SGHRS and CDR2 as YFSETQ. V lost 2 bases, J lost 0 bases, and 6 bases stayed unmatched.

CDR3 sequence reads: CASTEQGYNSPLHF. In DNA, the CDR3 is TGTGCCAGCACCGAACAGGGGTACAATTCACCCCTCCACTTT. The rearrangement links TRBV5-5 to TRBJ1-6, with 7 bases that match TRBD1. V shed 6 bases, J shed 7 bases, and the junction held 7 bases outside the gene matches. Germline V gene data show CDR1 as SGHKS and CDR2 as YYEKEE (reference sequence). CDR3 length equals 14 residues.

The chain combines TRBV12-3 or TRBV12-4 with TRBJ1-1; D remains unclear. Trimming stripped 8 bases from V and 9 bases from J, with 19 bases between. The CDR3 consists of 13 residues. The CDR3 DNA follows: TGTGCCAGCTCGAAGACATCCGGAGTGCAAGCTTTCTTT. This encodes CASSKTSGVQAFF.

This clonotype has just a few counts. The V and J genes are TRBV6-6 and TRBJ1-2, with TRBD1 as a possible D gene (5 bases). This CDR3 is built from 15 residues. Germline assignment: CDR1 MNHNY and CDR2 SVGAGI (reference sequence). V was clipped by 7 bases and J by 7 bases, with 22 bases between them. CDR3 sequence (DNA): TGTGCCAGCACCGACCCTCACTTGGGGCGTTCTGGCTACACCTTC. This gives the protein CASTDPHLGRSGYTF.

The chain joins TRBV24-1 to TRBJ1-1, with D tentatively TRBD1 (5 bases). CDR1 and CDR2 from the germline V gene are KGHDR and SFDVKD. The V gene lost 9 bases and the J gene lost 6 bases, with 16 bases spanning the gap. CDR3 length: 13 amino acids. The CDR3 region has the DNA TGTGCCACCGAGAAGCAGCCAGGGTCTGAAGCTTTCTTT. Protein: CATEKQPGSEAFF.

Only one count was recorded for this clonotype. This sequence joins TRBV4-1 and TRBJ1-5; D unresolved. The CDR3 length is 14 residues. The germline CDR1 and CDR2 sequences are MGHRA and YSYEKL. V was trimmed by 0 bases and J by 4 bases, leaving 7 bases between them. CDR3 coding DNA: TGCGCCAGCAGCCAAGACAGGCAAAATCAGCCCCAGCATTTT. Translated: CASSQDRQNQPQHF.

This clonotype was observed a few times. The chain links TRBV5-1 to TRBJ1-1; a possible D gene is TRBD1 (5 bases). The germline V gene has CDR1 SGHRS and CDR2 YFSETQ. CDR3 size: 14 residues. With 4 bases removed from V and 1 base from J, the gap between germline ends came to 11 bases. The CDR3 DNA is TGCGCCAGCAGCCAACAAACAGGGAACACTGAAGCTTTCTTT. This encodes CASSQQTGNTEAFF.

The chain combines TRBV11-2 with TRBJ1-2, with D hard to call. The CDR3 covers 16 residues. The V end was cut by 5 bases, the J end by 3 bases, with 19 bases between. Germline V gene data show CDR1 as SGHAT and CDR2 as FQNNGV. Here the CDR3 DNA reads TGTGCCAGCAGCCCCCGGACGGGCGCCGGAGACTATGGCTACACCTTC. Translated: CASSPRTGAGDYGYTF.

This clonotype was counted a few times. The chain joins TRBV27 to TRBJ2-7; the match to TRBD2 covers 11 bases. Trimming at V came to 8 bases and at J to 5 bases, leaving 8 bases not matched to a gene. The CDR3 loop spans 14 amino acids. In germline, CDR1 is MNHEY, CDR2 SMNVEV (reference sequence). CDR3 sequence (DNA): TGTGCCAGCTCCCCTTCTAGCGGGGGGCACGAGCAGTACTTC. This gives the protein CASSPSSGGHEQYF.

The chain uses TRBV20-1 and TRBJ1-5; 7 positions agree with TRBD1. This CDR3 spans 15 amino acids. CDR1 and CDR2 (germline): DFQATT, SNEGSKA (reference sequence). Germline trimming cut 2 bases from V and 4 bases from J; bases unmatched to any gene: 8. The CDR3 bases are TGCAGTGCTAGAAGGGCGACAGGGATTAATCAGCCCCAGCATTTT. It yields the protein CSARRATGINQPQHF.

This chain links TRBV6-5 with TRBJ2-5; D gene ambiguous. The CDR3 has 15 amino acids. Germline CDR1 reads MNHEY; CDR2 reads SVGAGI. Trimming left V 0 bases short and J 5 bases short, with 13 bases between. CDR3 sequence reads: CASSYSWSEGETQYF. CDR3 in DNA: TGTGCCAGCAGTTACTCGTGGAGTGAAGGGGAGACCCAGTACTTC.

The rearrangement links TRBV5-1 to TRBJ1-3, with D unresolved. Trimming took 4 bases from V and 4 from J, leaving 18 bases between them. This CDR3 region has 16 residues. Looked up from germline, CDR1 is SGHRS and CDR2 is YFSETQ. CDR3 protein: CASSPLDLGSGNTIYF. CDR3 in DNA: TGCGCCAGCAGCCCTCTGGACCTAGGTTCCGGAAACACCATATATTTT.

The chain has TRBV9 and TRBJ2-7, with D perhaps given as TRBD1 or TRBD2 (5 bases each). The CDR3 totals 15 residues. Trimming left V 3 bases short and J 6 bases short, with 19 bases between. The germline CDR1 and CDR2 sequences are SGDLS and YYNGEE. The CDR3: CASSAWGEGMGEQYF. The CDR3 DNA sequence: TGTGCCAGCAGCGCCTGGGGCGAGGGTATGGGCGAGCAGTACTTC.

This clonotype turned up a few times. V gene TRBV28 combines with J gene TRBJ1-5; D remains unclear. This CDR3 has 14 amino acids. V shed 5 bases and J shed 3 bases, with 11 bases lying between them. CDR1 is MDHEN and CDR2 is SYDVKM in the germline V gene. The CDR3 nucleotides are TGTGCCAGCAGTCTTGGATGGGACAATCAGCCCCAGCATTTT. This encodes CASSLGWDNQPQHF.

The chain recombines TRBV29-1 with TRBJ2-1; D possibly uses TRBD1 or TRBD2 (5 bases each). The germline CDR1 and CDR2 sequences are SQVTM and ANQGSEA. The CDR3 contains 13 residues. The V end lost 5 bases, the J end lost 9 bases, and 17 bases lay between the germline ends. This chain's CDR3 is CSVRPGTVSEQFF. The DNA for the CDR3 is TGCAGCGTTAGACCCGGGACGGTCAGTGAGCAGTTCTTC.

This clonotype was seen a few times. V gene TRBV20-1 combines with J gene TRBJ2-7; TRBD1 matches 12 bases. Germline values: CDR1 DFQATT, CDR2 SNEGSKA (reference sequence). The CDR3 totals 19 residues. Losses at the gene ends were 0 bases for V and 3 bases for J; bases not matched to a gene: 15. The DNA of the CDR3 is TGCAGTGCTAGAGATGGGGGACAGGGGGCGAAATCTCGTGGCTACGAGCAGTACTTC. Amino acids: CSARDGGQGAKSRGYEQYF.

This sequence joins TRBV20-1 and TRBJ1-2; D ambiguous. V lost 5 bases and J 7 bases, leaving 5 bases between the germline ends. Germline V lookup: CDR1 DFQATT, CDR2 SNEGSKA (reference sequence). The CDR3 contains 9 residues. CDR3 region: CSAGSGYTF. In DNA form, the CDR3 reads TGCAGTGCTGGGAGTGGCTACACCTTC.

The chain carries TRBV20-1 and TRBJ2-1; 10 nucleotides align to TRBD1. This CDR3 has 14 residues. V shed 6 bases, J shed 2 bases, and the junction held 4 bases outside the gene matches. CDR1 is DFQATT, CDR2 SNEGSKA, per germline (reference sequence). CDR3 sequence (DNA): TGCAGTGCCGGGGACAGGGGAGCCTACAATGAGCAGTTCTTC. It yields the protein CSAGDRGAYNEQFF.

The chain couples TRBV7-9 to TRBJ2-1; TRBD1 is a possible D gene (6 bases). The germline V gene encodes CDR1 SEHNR and CDR2 FQNEAQ (reference sequence). The V gene lost 7 bases and the J gene lost 8 bases, with 12 bases spanning the gap. This CDR3 region has 12 residues. The CDR3 DNA reads as TGTGCCAGCAACTACAGGGTCGATGAGCAGTTCTTC. Translated: CASNYRVDEQFF.

This clonotype was seen only a few times. V and J are TRBV25-1 and TRBJ1-5; no definite D call. Trimming removed 0 bases from V and 6 bases from J, with 9 bases in between. The CDR3 has 14 residues. CDR1 is MGHDK, CDR2 SYGVNS, per germline. The DNA for the CDR3 is TGTGCCAGCAGTGAATATGAGATAGGTCAGCCCCAGCATTTT. Its translation: CASSEYEIGQPQHF.

The chain links TRBV3-1 to TRBJ1-2, with a possible D match to TRBD1 (6 bases). Trimming cost V 1 base and J 8 bases, with 14 bases left between them. The length of the CDR3 is 14 residues. Germline-derived CDR1 and CDR2 are LGHDT and YNNKEL (reference sequence). The CDR3: CASSQGWGPYGYTF. The CDR3 DNA sequence: TGTGCCAGCAGCCAAGGATGGGGGCCCTACGGCTACACCTTC.

The chain uses TRBV20-1 and TRBJ2-1; possibly TRBD1 for D (5 bases). The CDR3 loop spans 14 amino acids. CDR1 DFQATT and CDR2 SNEGSKA come from the germline V gene (reference sequence). V was trimmed by 3 bases and J by 3 bases, leaving 12 bases between them. Written as DNA, the CDR3 is TGCAGTGCTAGTTTCCAGGGCCTCTACAATGAGCAGTTCTTC. Protein product: CSASFQGLYNEQFF.

V is TRBV20-1 and J is TRBJ1-4, with D uncertain. This CDR3 region has 15 residues. CDR1 is DFQATT, CDR2 SNEGSKA, per germline (reference sequence). The germline V and J ends were trimmed by 0 bases and 4 bases, with 12 bases remaining between them. The CDR3 protein is CSARDHVGFNEKLFF. The CDR3 DNA sequence: TGCAGTGCTAGAGATCACGTCGGCTTTAATGAAAAACTGTTTTTT.

The genes are TRBV20-1 and TRBJ2-1, with TRBD1 as a possible D gene (6 bases). Germline values: CDR1 DFQATT, CDR2 SNEGSKA (reference sequence). Trimming took 6 bases from V and 12 from J, leaving 18 bases between them. The CDR3 runs 12 residues. The DNA for the CDR3 is TGCAGTGCGGCCCCATCAGGGGTCGGGCAGTTCTTC. The encoded protein is CSAAPSGVGQFF.

This clonotype has more than one count but fewer than ten. This chain uses TRBV20-1 with TRBJ2-3, with D possibly TRBD1 on 5 matching bases. CDR3 length: 14 amino acids. The V gene lost 5 bases and the J gene lost 0 bases, with 12 bases spanning the gap. Germline V gene sequence: CDR1 DFQATT, CDR2 SNEGSKA (reference sequence). The DNA of the CDR3 is TGCAGTGCTTCGGACATGCTTAGCACAGATACGCAGTATTTT. Amino acids: CSASDMLSTDTQYF.

This rearrangement joins TRBV29-1 to TRBJ1-4, with D possibly matching TRBD1 (5 bases). The better agreement between TRBJ2-2 and the DNA end casts doubt on the J call. CDR3 length equals 11 residues. Per the germline V gene, CDR1 is SQVTM and CDR2 is ANQGSEA. Here the CDR3 reads CSVRADGELFF. The CDR3 DNA sequence: TGCAGCGTCAGGGCGGACGGGGAGCTGTTTTTT.